This entry features one TCR beta chain sequence. The CDR3 has 17 amino acids. CDR1 is MNHEY and CDR2 is SVGEGT in the germline V gene. Trimming at V came to 5 bases and at J to 6 bases, leaving 19 bases not matched to a gene. The data were taken from a study of blood T cell repertoires in COVID-19. Study background: Nucleic acid was either cDNA or gDNA, and it came from T cells, B-cell-depleted T cells, or PBMCs.

Per the original data handling: Reference gene primers were amplified, and this amplification served to estimate nucleated cell counts. TCRdb keeps only in-frame clones here, not all; method: immunoSEQ multiplex PCR. Clonal size and the V and J genes are those of that table, whereas D and trimming came from the DNA. Of a few hundred thousand clones listed, about 87% are singletons. The chain uses TRBV6-2 or TRBV6-3 and TRBJ2-7; 7 bases are a match to TRBD1. The sample comprised peripheral blood. The receptor's source is a human donor in a cohort sampled during active COVID-19. DNA of the CDR3: TGTGCCAGCAGTGCAATACGATCCGGGACAGACAGCCCCGAGCAGTACTTC. Its protein product is CASSAIRSGTDSPEQYF.